A single sample is the source of the 6 T cell receptor beta chains below, sequenced in a study of blood T cell repertoires in COVID-19. Assay used: immunoSEQ multiplex PCR; TCRdb lists only in-frame clones, some missing. The sample carries about 150,000 clones, roughly 79% recorded once. The sequenced sample consisted of peripheral blood. These receptors were taken from a woman aged 55-70 years with active or convalescent COVID-19.

In the case of this clone: Within the sample, other DNA sequences also encode this same CDR3. The chain links TRBV12-3 or TRBV12-4 to TRBJ1-1; no firm D call. The CDR3 is made up of 13 amino acids. V dropped 3 bases and J dropped 1 base, with 6 bases sitting between them. The CDR3 DNA is TGTGCCAGCAGTTTTTCGGGGAACACTGAAGCTTTCTTT. Translating it yields CASSFSGNTEAFF.

This chain joins TRBV19 and TRBJ1-3; D may be TRBD1 (6 bases). The CDR3 length is 13 residues. Germline V CDR1 and CDR2: LNHDA, SQIVND (reference sequence). With 6 bases removed from V and 9 bases from J, the gap between germline ends came to 15 bases. The CDR3: CASSGQLLGTIYF. DNA of the CDR3: TGTGCCAGTAGCGGACAGCTTTTAGGCACCATATATTTT.

The chain employs TRBV5-4 and TRBJ2-1; 14 bases align to TRBD2. The CDR3 is 19 residues long. Losses at the gene ends were 5 bases for V and 0 bases for J; bases not matched to a gene: 10. Per the germline V gene, CDR1 is SGHNT and CDR2 is YYREEE (reference sequence). The CDR3 DNA is TGTGCCAGCAGACCTACCGGGACTAGCGGGGGTAGCTCCTACAATGAGCAGTTCTTC. It is translated as CASRPTGTSGGSSYNEQFF.

The V call is TRBV6-5, the J call TRBJ2-7; 8 bases line up with TRBD2. The CDR3 runs 16 residues. Trimming removed 0 bases from V and 7 bases from J; junction bases left unmatched: 11. Per the germline V gene, CDR1 is MNHEY and CDR2 is SVGAGI. DNA for the CDR3: TGTGCCAGCAGTTACTCGGTGTCGGGAGGGCCCAGGGAGCAGTACTTC. It translates to CASSYSVSGGPREQYF.

This chain connects TRBV5-1 to TRBJ2-4; 7 bases align to TRBD1. The CDR3 spans 13 residues. Germline V gene lookup returns CDR1 SGHRS and CDR2 YFSETQ. V gave up 4 bases and J gave up 8 bases; unmatched junction bases: 6. The CDR3 sequence is CASSLTGTDIQYF. In DNA form, the CDR3 reads TGCGCCAGCAGCCTTACCGGGACAGACATTCAGTACTTC.

The rearrangement links TRBV9 to TRBJ2-1; no definite D call. Trimming removed 9 bases at V and 8 bases at J, with 9 bases between. CDR3 length: 10 residues. Per the germline V gene, CDR1 is SGDLS and CDR2 is YYNGEE. CDR3 loop: CAKTIYEQFF. The DNA for the CDR3 is TGTGCCAAAACAATCTATGAGCAGTTCTTC.